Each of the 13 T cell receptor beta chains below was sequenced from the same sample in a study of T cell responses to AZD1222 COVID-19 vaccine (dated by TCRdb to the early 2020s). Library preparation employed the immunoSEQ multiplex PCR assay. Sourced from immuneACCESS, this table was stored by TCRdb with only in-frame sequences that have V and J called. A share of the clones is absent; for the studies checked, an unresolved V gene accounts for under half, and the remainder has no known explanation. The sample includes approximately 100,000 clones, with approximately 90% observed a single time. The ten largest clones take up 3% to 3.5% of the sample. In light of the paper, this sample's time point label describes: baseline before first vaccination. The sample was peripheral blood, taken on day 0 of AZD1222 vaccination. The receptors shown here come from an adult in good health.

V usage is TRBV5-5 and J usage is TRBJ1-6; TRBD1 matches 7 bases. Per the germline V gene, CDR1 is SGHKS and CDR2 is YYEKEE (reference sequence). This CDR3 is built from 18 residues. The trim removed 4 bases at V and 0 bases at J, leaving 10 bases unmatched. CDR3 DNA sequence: TGTGCCAGCAGCGAGGGGACAGCCAGGTACTCCTATAATTCACCCCTCCACTTT. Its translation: CASSEGTARYSYNSPLHF.

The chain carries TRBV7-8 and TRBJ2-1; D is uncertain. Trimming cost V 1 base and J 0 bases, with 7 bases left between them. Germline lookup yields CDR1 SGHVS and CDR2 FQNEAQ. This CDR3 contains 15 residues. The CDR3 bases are TGTGCCAGCAGCTTAGTTTCCTCCTCCTACAATGAGCAGTTCTTC. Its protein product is CASSLVSSSYNEQFF.

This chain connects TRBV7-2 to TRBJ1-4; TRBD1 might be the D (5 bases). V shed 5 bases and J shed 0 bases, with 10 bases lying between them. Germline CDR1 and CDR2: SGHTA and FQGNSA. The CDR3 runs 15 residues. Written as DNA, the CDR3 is TGTGCCAGCAGCCCGGGGGGTTCAACTAATGAAAAACTGTTTTTT. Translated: CASSPGGSTNEKLFF.

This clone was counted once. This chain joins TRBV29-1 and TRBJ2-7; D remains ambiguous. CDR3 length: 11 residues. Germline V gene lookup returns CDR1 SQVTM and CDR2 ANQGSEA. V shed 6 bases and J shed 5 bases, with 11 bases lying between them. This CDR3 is CSVSTNHEQYF. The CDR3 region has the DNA TGCAGCGTATCGACAAACCACGAGCAGTACTTC.

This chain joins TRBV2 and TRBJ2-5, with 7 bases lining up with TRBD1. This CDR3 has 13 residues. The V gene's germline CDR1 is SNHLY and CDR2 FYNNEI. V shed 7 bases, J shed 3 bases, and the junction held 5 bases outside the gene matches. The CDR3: CASKGQGEETQYF. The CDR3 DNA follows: TGTGCCAGCAAGGGGCAGGGGGAAGAGACCCAGTACTTC. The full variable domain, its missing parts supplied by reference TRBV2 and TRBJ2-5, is EPEVTQTPSHQVTQMGQEVILRCVPISNHLYFYWYRQILGQKVEFLVSFYNNEISEKSEIFDDQFSVERPDGSNFTLKIRSTKLEDSAMYFCASKGQGEETQYFGPGTRLLVL.

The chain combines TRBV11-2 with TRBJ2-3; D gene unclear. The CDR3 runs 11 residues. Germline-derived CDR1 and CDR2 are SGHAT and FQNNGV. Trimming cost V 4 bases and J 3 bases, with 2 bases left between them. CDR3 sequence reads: CASSSTDTQYF. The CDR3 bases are TGTGCCAGCAGCTCTACAGATACGCAGTATTTT.

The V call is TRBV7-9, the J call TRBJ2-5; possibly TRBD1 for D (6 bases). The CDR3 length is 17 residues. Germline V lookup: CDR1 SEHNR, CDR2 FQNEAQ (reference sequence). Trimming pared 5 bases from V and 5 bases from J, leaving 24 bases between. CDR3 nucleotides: TGTGCCAGCAGCCCAAGGTTGACAGGCCCCTTTCACGAGACCCAGTACTTC. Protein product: CASSPRLTGPFHETQYF.

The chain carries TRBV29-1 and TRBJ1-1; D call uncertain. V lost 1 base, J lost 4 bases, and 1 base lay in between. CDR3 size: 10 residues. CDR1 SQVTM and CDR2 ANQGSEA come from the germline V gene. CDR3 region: CSVEVTEAFF. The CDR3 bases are TGCAGCGTTGAAGTCACTGAAGCTTTCTTT.

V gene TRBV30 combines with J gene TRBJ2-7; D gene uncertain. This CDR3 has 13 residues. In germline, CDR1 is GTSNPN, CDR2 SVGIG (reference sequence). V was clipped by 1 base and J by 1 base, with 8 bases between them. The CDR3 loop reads CAWSGGGSYEQYF. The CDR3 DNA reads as TGTGCCTGGAGTGGGGGTGGATCCTACGAGCAGTACTTC.

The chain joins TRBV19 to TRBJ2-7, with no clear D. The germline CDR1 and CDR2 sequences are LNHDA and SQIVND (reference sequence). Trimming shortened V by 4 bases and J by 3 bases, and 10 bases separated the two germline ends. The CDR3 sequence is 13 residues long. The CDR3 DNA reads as TGTGCCAGTAGTAGTCTCTGGCGCTACGAGCAGTACTTC. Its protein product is CASSSLWRYEQYF. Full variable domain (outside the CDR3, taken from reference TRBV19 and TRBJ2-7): DGGITQSPKYLFRKEGQNVTLSCEQNLNHDAMYWYRQDPGQGLRLIYYSQIVNDFQKGDIAEGYSVSREKKESFPLTVTSAQKNPTAFYLCASSSLWRYEQYFGPGTRLTVT.

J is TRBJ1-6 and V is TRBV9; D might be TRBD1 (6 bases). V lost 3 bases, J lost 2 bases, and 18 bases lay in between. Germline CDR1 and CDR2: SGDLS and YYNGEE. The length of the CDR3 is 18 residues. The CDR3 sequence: CASSERGGDIPYNSPLHF. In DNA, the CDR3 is TGTGCCAGCAGCGAGAGGGGGGGGGACATCCCCTATAATTCACCCCTCCACTTT.

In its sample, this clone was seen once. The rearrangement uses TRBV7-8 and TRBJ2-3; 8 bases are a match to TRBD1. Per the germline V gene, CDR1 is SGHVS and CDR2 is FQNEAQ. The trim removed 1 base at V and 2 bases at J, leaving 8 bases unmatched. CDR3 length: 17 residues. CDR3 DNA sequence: TGTGCCAGCAGCTTAGGGGTGCAGGGGGCTTACACAGATACGCAGTATTTT. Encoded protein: CASSLGVQGAYTDTQYF. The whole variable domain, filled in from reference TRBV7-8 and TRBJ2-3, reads GAGVSQSPRYKVAKRGQDVALRCDPISGHVSLFWYQQALGQGPEFLTYFQNEAQLDKSGLPSDRFFAERPEGSVSTLKIQRTQQEDSAVYLCASSLGVQGAYTDTQYFGPGTRLTVL.

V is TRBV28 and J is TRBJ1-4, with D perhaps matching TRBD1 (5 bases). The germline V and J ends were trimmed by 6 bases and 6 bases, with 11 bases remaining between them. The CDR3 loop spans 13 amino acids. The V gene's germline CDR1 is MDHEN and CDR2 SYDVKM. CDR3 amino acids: CASRESGDEKLFF. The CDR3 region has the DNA TGTGCCAGCAGGGAGTCGGGGGATGAAAAACTGTTTTTT.